This TCR beta chain was sequenced for a study of shared clonotypes between healthy human individuals. For the study at large: CD4 naive cells filled three plates per donor, CD4 memory three, CD8 naive two and CD8 memory one. Study-wide findings and caveats: Generally, estimated richness proved larger in naive subsets than it did in memory subsets.

As to this clone: The antigen remains undetermined.

The repertoire was sequenced with immunoSEQ multiplex PCR; TCRdb's copy has only in-frame clones and lacks some. The top ten hold 0.06% of the sample, which has hundreds of thousands of clones, about 96% seen once. V lost 6 bases and J lost 2, with 11 bases in between. The germline V gene encodes CDR1 MNHNY and CDR2 SVGAGI (reference sequence). The CDR3 runs 13 residues. The source of this sequence is a woman aged 25-40 years in good health. The specimen sequenced was naive CD4+ T cells sorted from blood. Stated subset: CD45RA+ positively selected. The V and J genes are TRBV6-6 and TRBJ2-7, with TRBD2 as a possible D gene (6 bases). The CDR3 loop is CASSRGGTYEQYF. For the CDR3, the DNA is TGTGCCAGCAGCCGGGGCGGGACCTACGAGCAGTACTTC.